The TCR beta chain under discussion was sequenced for a study of breast tumors, draining lymph nodes, adjacent tissues. Samples came from axillary lymph nodes draining the breast cancer. Per germline, CDR1 MNHEY and CDR2 SVGEGT. V was clipped by 5 bases and J by 6 bases, with 8 bases between them. CDR3 length: 11 amino acids. Via MiXCR, TCRdb re-called the multiplex PCR reads, giving one row per CDR3 protein. The data hold under 250,000 distinct CDR3 sequences, with about 32% observed a single time. Sequenced sample: axillary lymph node tissue. The chain recombines TRBV6-2 or TRBV6-3 with TRBJ2-7; D unresolved. The sequence was obtained from a female donor with breast cancer. Some clones in this sample may be carry-over from other donors' samples. CDR3 amino acids: CASSPLGEQYF. As DNA, the CDR3 is TGTGCCAGCAGTCCCCTCGGCGAGCAGTACTTC.